The rows below give T cell receptor beta chains drawn from one sample of a study of blood T cell repertoires in COVID-19. Here immunoSEQ multiplex PCR was the method, and the copy in TCRdb shows in-frame clones only, minus some. In the table there are hundreds of thousands of clones, roughly 86% of which are singletons. Sequenced material: PBMCs or T cells enriched from blood (not recorded which). These receptor sequences come from a woman aged 45-65 years who had recovered from COVID-19. Both conserved end residues are part of each CDR3. Each record gives: D gene, V gene, J gene, CDR3 length, CDR3 protein. D genes are given only for firm matches.

TRBD1	TRBV7-9	TRBJ1-1	15	CASSLRTGANTEAFF
NA	TRBV2	TRBJ1-1	11	CASVANTEAFF
NA	TRBV7-8	TRBJ2-7	17	CASSFSPRTGTHYEQYF
NA	TRBV18	TRBJ1-1	15	CASSPVVSVNTEAFF
TRBD1	TRBV5-1	TRBJ1-3	15	CASSRTGGSGNTIYF
NA	TRBV10-3	TRBJ2-7	12	CAISVTGWEQYF
TRBD2	TRBV3-1/TRBV3-2	TRBJ2-3	17	CASSPRGSGGPTDTQYF
NA	TRBV6-2/TRBV6-3	TRBJ1-1	14	CASSQDRSNTEAFF
TRBD1	TRBV24-1	TRBJ2-1	15	CATSESGQGLHEQFF
NA	TRBV7-9	TRBJ1-6	15	CASSLVGPQDSPLHF
TRBD1	TRBV27	TRBJ1-1	16	CASSSFTWTGDTEAFF
TRBD1	TRBV27	TRBJ2-7	15	CASSTAGTGTYEQYF
TRBD1	TRBV4-3	TRBJ1-3	14	CASSQELQGGTIYF
TRBD1	TRBV7-9	TRBJ1-1	14	CASSSDRGNTEAFF
TRBD1	TRBV5-1	TRBJ1-4	16	CASKGSTGATNEKLFF
NA	TRBV7-9	TRBJ2-6	14	CASSPNSGANVLTF
TRBD1	TRBV4-2	TRBJ2-3	15	CASSQGGQGKDTQYF